A single sample is the source of the 16 T cell receptor beta chains below, sequenced in a study of molecular identifiers for immune sequencing clone quantification. MiXCR, run by TCRdb on the PCR reads, gives a single entry per CDR3 protein. The table lists over 600,000 distinct CDR3 sequences, just under 20% of them singletons. The sample taken for sequencing was naive CD8+ T cells from blood, with Jurkat cell RNA spiked in. As to subset: FACS-sorted CD8+CD4-CCR7+CD45RA+ naive T cells. The receptors were sampled from a human donor in good health. Some libraries in this study had Jurkat cell RNA spiked in.

This clonotype has at least ten counts. The rearrangement joins TRBV7-8 to TRBJ2-7; tentatively, D is TRBD2 (6 bases). The V and J ends lost 5 bases and 0 bases respectively, with 14 bases between them. Germline CDR1 is SGHVS and CDR2 is FQNEAQ. CDR3 length: 15 residues. CDR3 coding DNA: TGTGCCAGCAGCGGGGGGACGGAAAGCTCCTACGAGCAGTACTTC. This encodes CASSGGTESSYEQYF. The variable domain in full, completed from reference TRBV7-8 and TRBJ2-7, reads GAGVSQSPRYKVAKRGQDVALRCDPISGHVSLFWYQQALGQGPEFLTYFQNEAQLDKSGLPSDRFFAERPEGSVSTLKIQRTQQEDSAVYLCASSGGTESSYEQYFGPGTRLTVT.

A remark on this clonotype: Germline and junction disagree at one end, which may indicate a read error. The V gene is TRBV7-9, the J gene TRBJ2-7; 7 bases are shared with TRBD2. Per germline, CDR1 SEHNR and CDR2 FQNEAQ (reference sequence). The CDR3 totals 12 residues. CDR3 nucleotide sequence: TGTGCCAGCAGCAAAGGGGACTACGAGCAGCACTTC. It translates to CASSKGDYEQHF. Variable domain in full (rest from reference TRBV7-9 and TRBJ2-7): DTGVSQNPRHKITKRGQNVTFRCDPISEHNRLYWYRQTLGQGPEFLTYFQNEAQLEKSRLLSDRFSAERPKGSFSTLEIQRTEQGDSAMYLCASSKGDYEQHFGPGTRLTVT.

Only a few counts were recorded for this clonotype. For the CDR3, the DNA is TGTGCCAGCAGACCGGGGATGGGACTCTACGAGCAGTACTTC. Its protein product is CASRPGMGLYEQYF. The V and J genes are TRBV27 and TRBJ2-7; TRBD2 is a possible D gene (6 bases). The germline V gene encodes CDR1 MNHEY and CDR2 SMNVEV (reference sequence). The V and J ends lost 6 bases and 3 bases respectively, with 15 bases between them. The CDR3 consists of 14 residues.

This clonotype was observed many times. The chain links TRBV4-3 to TRBJ1-1; no clear D. CDR1 LGHNA and CDR2 YSLEER come from the germline V gene. V shed 4 bases and J shed 0 bases, with 12 bases lying between them. The CDR3 sequence is 15 residues long. In DNA form, the CDR3 reads TGCGCCAGCAGCCCCGGGCCGTTCGTGAACACTGAAGCTTTCTTT. This sequence encodes CASSPGPFVNTEAFF.

Comment on this clonotype: This may come from a read error, since a much larger clone is one base off. The CDR3 region has the DNA TGTGCCAGCAGGGGACTAGCGGGAGGCAATGAGCAGTTCTTC. Translating it yields CASRGLAGGNEQFF. The V gene is TRBV3-1, the J gene TRBJ2-1; TRBD2 aligns across 15 bases. Germline CDR1 LGHDT, CDR2 YNNKEL (reference sequence). The CDR3 covers 14 residues. V was clipped by 6 bases and J by 6 bases; unmatched bases: 0.

The chain couples TRBV6-5 to TRBJ2-1, with TRBD2 as a possible D gene (5 bases). Germline V gene lookup returns CDR1 MNHEY and CDR2 SVGAGI. With 6 bases removed from V and 0 bases from J, the gap between germline ends came to 12 bases. The CDR3 spans 15 residues. The CDR3 region has the DNA TGTGCCAGCAGCTCAGACGGGGACTCCTACAATGAGCAGTTCTTC. It yields the protein CASSSDGDSYNEQFF.

This clonotype was counted at least ten times. V usage is TRBV29-1 and J usage is TRBJ1-1; TRBD1 matches 11 bases. Losses at the gene ends were 5 bases for V and 5 bases for J; bases not matched to a gene: 7. This CDR3 contains 14 residues. Germline assignment: CDR1 SQVTM and CDR2 ANQGSEA. The CDR3 loop is CSVQDRGLSTEAFF. CDR3 bases: TGCAGCGTTCAGGACAGGGGGCTGAGTACTGAAGCTTTCTTT.

The genes are TRBV27 and TRBJ2-7, with 13 bases aligning to TRBD2. J lost 13 bases, V lost 4 bases, and 7 bases had no gene match. The CDR3 covers 13 residues. Germline V gives CDR1 MNHEY, CDR2 SMNVEV (reference sequence). CDR3 coding DNA: TGTGCCAGCAGTTCCGGACTAGCGGGAGTTTTTTACTTC. This translates into CASSSGLAGVFYF.

This clonotype has at least ten counts. The chain uses TRBV5-1 and TRBJ2-3; the D is unclear. This CDR3 has 14 amino acids. Germline V lookup: CDR1 SGHRS, CDR2 YFSETQ. Between the trimmed V and J ends, which lost 0 bases and 4 bases, there was a span of 9 bases. Here the CDR3 DNA reads TGCGCCAGCAGCTTGGGCCGGAATGCAGATACGCAGTATTTT. Amino acids: CASSLGRNADTQYF.

As to this clonotype: The junction shows a germline mismatch at one end, possibly a read error. The chain joins TRBV5-3 to TRBJ1-1; D possibly corresponds to TRBD1 (6 bases). TRBV5-3 is marked as an open reading frame, function uncertain. This CDR3 is built from 13 residues. The CDR3 protein is CASSSSLGAGAFF. CDR3 DNA: TGTGCCAGCAGCTCCTCGCTGGGGGCAGGAGCTTTCTTT.

This clonotype has at least ten counts. This rearrangement joins TRBV3-1 to TRBJ2-5; unclear D gene. Germline lookup yields CDR1 LGHDT and CDR2 YNNKEL (reference sequence). V was cut by 1 base and J by 4 bases, with 16 bases left in between. The CDR3 extends over 16 amino acids. The CDR3 sequence is CASSQGSDPSRETQYF. CDR3 bases: TGTGCCAGCAGCCAAGGGTCCGATCCCTCCCGAGAGACCCAGTACTTC.

This clonotype was detected ten times or more. The V gene is TRBV5-4, the J gene TRBJ2-7; unclear D gene. V lost 2 bases, J lost 7 bases, and 10 bases lay in between. From germline, CDR1 is SGHNT and CDR2 YYREEE (reference sequence). The CDR3 length is 12 residues. The CDR3: CASSFMQIEQYF. The DNA of the CDR3 is TGTGCCAGCAGCTTCATGCAGATTGAGCAGTACTTC.

CDR3 region: CASSLPGEYNEQFF. DNA for the CDR3: TGTGCCAGCAGCTTACCAGGGGAATACAATGAGCAGTTCTTC. V usage is TRBV11-2 and J usage is TRBJ2-1, with D tentatively TRBD1 (6 bases). Looked up from germline, CDR1 is SGHAT and CDR2 is FQNNGV. The V end was cut by 2 bases, the J end by 4 bases, with 9 bases between. The CDR3 is 14 amino acids.

Notes on this clonotype: This could be a read error, since a much larger clone is one nucleotide away. The chain couples TRBV30 to TRBJ1-4; possibly TRBD1 for D (5 bases). Germline CDR1 and CDR2: GTSNPN and SVGIG (reference sequence). The CDR3 is 15 residues long. The CDR3 here is CAWSPAGEPNEKPFF. DNA of the CDR3: TGTGCCTGGAGTCCGGCGGGGGAACCTAATGAAAAACCGTTTTTT.

This clonotype has ten or more counts. This chain uses TRBV14 with TRBJ2-2; 10 bases are shared with TRBD2. The CDR3 has 18 residues. Unmatched junction bases numbered 9, after V lost 2 bases and J lost 3 bases. CDR1 is SGHDN, CDR2 FVKESK, per germline. CDR3 region: CASSQWLAGVWDTGELFF. The CDR3 DNA follows: TGTGCCAGCAGCCAATGGCTAGCGGGAGTATGGGACACCGGGGAGCTGTTTTTT.

The J gene is TRBJ1-6, the V gene TRBV27; TRBD1 might be the D (6 bases). V gave up 2 bases and J gave up 8 bases, with 19 bases separating them. The CDR3 consists of 17 residues. Germline CDR1 reads MNHEY; CDR2 reads SMNVEV (reference sequence). DNA of the CDR3: TGTGCCAGCAGTTTAGAGGGGGGGGCTGGTTTTTATTCACCCCTCCACTTT. Translating gives CASSLEGGAGFYSPLHF.